This T cell receptor beta chain was sequenced for a study of T-cell reconstitution after alpha-beta-depleted transplantation in children. The V gene's germline CDR1 is DFQATT and CDR2 SNEGSKA (reference sequence). This CDR3 spans 14 amino acids. The V gene lost 1 base and the J gene lost 7 bases, with 16 bases spanning the gap. The TCRbeta library incorporated unique molecular identifiers. MiXCR, run by TCRdb on the PCR reads, gives a single entry per CDR3 protein. This sample has about 640,000 distinct CDR3 sequences; approximately 16% occur once, and the top ten carry approximately 1.1%. This receptor was obtained from a human donor who donated a stem cell graft to a child with acute myeloid leukemia. The material was PBMCs from the stem cell graft donor, obtained from the stem cell graft. The rearrangement joins TRBV20-1 to TRBJ1-2; D uncertain. This CDR3 reads CSARGWSGIGGYTF. CDR3 sequence (DNA): TGCAGTGCTAGAGGTTGGTCAGGAATCGGTGGCTACACCTTC.